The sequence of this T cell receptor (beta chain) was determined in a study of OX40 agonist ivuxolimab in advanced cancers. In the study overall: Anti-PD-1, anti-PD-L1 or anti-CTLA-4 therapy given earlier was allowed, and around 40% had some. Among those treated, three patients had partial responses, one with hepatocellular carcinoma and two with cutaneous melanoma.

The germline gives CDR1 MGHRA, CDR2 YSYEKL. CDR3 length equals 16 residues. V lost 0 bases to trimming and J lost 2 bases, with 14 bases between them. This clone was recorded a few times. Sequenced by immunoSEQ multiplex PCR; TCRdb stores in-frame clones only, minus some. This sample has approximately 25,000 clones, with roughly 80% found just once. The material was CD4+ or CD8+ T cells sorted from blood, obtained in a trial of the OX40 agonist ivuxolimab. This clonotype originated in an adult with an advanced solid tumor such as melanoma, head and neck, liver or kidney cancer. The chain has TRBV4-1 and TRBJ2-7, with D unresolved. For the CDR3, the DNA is TGCGCCAGCAGCCAAGACCCCTCACTTGGGACCTACGAGCAGTACTTC. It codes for CASSQDPSLGTYEQYF.